This T cell receptor beta chain was obtained from a study of cytomegalovirus exposure and HLA in healthy donors. Details on this clone: Its antigen is unidentified.

The primer mix had 60 Vbeta and 13 Jbeta primers. Profiling relied on immunoSEQ multiplex PCR, and the TCRdb table lists in-frame clones only, not all of them. The table records 150,000 to 200,000 clones, 60% to 85% of them present only once. General study results and limits: Fewer N-insertions than the roughly 670-donor mean were reportedly shown by an Asian-associated ancestry cluster in a later analysis.

The CDR3 is 15 amino acids. The germline V gene encodes CDR1 MNHEY and CDR2 SVGAGI. Trimming left V 0 bases short and J 0 bases short, with 6 bases between. The chain carries TRBV6-5 and TRBJ1-5; D not certain. The origin of this receptor is a woman in her thirties in good health and CMV-seronegative. What was sequenced was PBMCs. The CDR3 region is CASSYSTDSNQPQHF. The CDR3 coding sequence is TGTGCCAGCAGTTACTCGACTGATAGCAATCAGCCCCAGCATTTT.